These 30 T cell receptor beta chains originate from one sample sequenced in a study of blood T cell repertoires in COVID-19. Clones were read by immunoSEQ multiplex PCR, and TCRdb kept only the in-frame ones, dropping some. Seen here are more than 300,000 clones, about 90% observed once, and the top ten hold around 1.9%. The sequenced material came from PBMCs or T cells enriched from blood (not recorded which). The origin of the receptors is a man in his forties in a cohort exposed to, infected with or recovered from COVID-19 (not recorded which).

The chain is built from TRBV6-5 and TRBJ1-6; TRBD1 matches at 7 bases. The V and J ends lost 2 bases and 14 bases, in that order; junction bases with no gene match: 12. CDR1 is MNHEY and CDR2 is SVGAGI in the germline V gene. The CDR3 runs to 15 residues. CDR3 bases: TGTGCCAGCAGTTACGAGGGGGCGCCTGGCTCGGCCCTCCACTTT. Residues: CASSYEGAPGSALHF.

V usage is TRBV10-1 and J usage is TRBJ1-2, with D possibly being TRBD1 (6 bases). The V gene's germline CDR1 is WNHNN and CDR2 SYGVQD (reference sequence). The CDR3 totals 13 residues. V lost 6 bases to trimming and J lost 4 bases, with 12 bases between them. This CDR3 is CASSAGTSYGYTF. The CDR3 DNA reads TGCGCCAGCAGCGCCGGGACAAGCTATGGCTACACCTTC.

The chain links TRBV19 to TRBJ2-1; 7 nucleotides agree with TRBD2. Germline trimming cut 6 bases from V and 4 bases from J; bases unmatched to any gene: 12. Germline V CDR1 and CDR2: LNHDA, SQIVND (reference sequence). This CDR3 contains 16 residues. CDR3 DNA sequence: TGTGCCAGTAGGACCAGAAGCGGGGACTCTTACAATGAGCAGTTCTTC. Translated: CASRTRSGDSYNEQFF. Combining the CDR3 with reference TRBV19 and TRBJ2-1 gives the whole variable domain DGGITQSPKYLFRKEGQNVTLSCEQNLNHDAMYWYRQDPGQGLRLIYYSQIVNDFQKGDIAEGYSVSREKKESFPLTVTSAQKNPTAFYLCASRTRSGDSYNEQFFGPGTRLTVL.

V usage is TRBV19 and J usage is TRBJ2-7; perhaps TRBD1 as D (6 bases). Germline CDR1 reads LNHDA; CDR2 reads SQIVND (reference sequence). V was cut by 0 bases and J by 6 bases, with 18 bases left in between. The CDR3 is 16 amino acids. The CDR3 here is CASSIDTTGHRSEQYF. The CDR3 bases are TGTGCCAGTAGTATAGATACGACAGGACATCGCTCCGAGCAGTACTTC.

This clone has only one observation. The J gene is TRBJ1-2, the V gene TRBV28; D is perhaps TRBD1 (5 bases). The CDR3 extends over 14 amino acids. Trimming took 5 bases from V and 4 from J, leaving 14 bases between them. Germline V CDR1 and CDR2: MDHEN, SYDVKM. The CDR3 DNA sequence: TGTGCCAGCAGTGAAACAGGTGGCCTCTATGGCTACACCTTC. It is translated as CASSETGGLYGYTF.

The chain uses TRBV2 and TRBJ2-7, with unresolved D. V lost 4 bases and J lost 4, with 8 bases in between. Per the germline V gene, CDR1 is SNHLY and CDR2 is FYNNEI. This CDR3 is built from 12 residues. Here the CDR3 reads CASSGQIYEQYF. Written as DNA, the CDR3 is TGTGCCAGCAGTGGACAAATATACGAGCAGTACTTC.

The chain joins TRBV3-1 (or the pseudogene TRBV3-2) to TRBJ1-1, with D perhaps TRBD1 (5 bases). Germline CDR1 LGHDT, CDR2 YNNKEL (reference sequence). CDR3 size: 13 residues. The V gene lost 3 bases and the J gene lost 4 bases, with 9 bases spanning the gap. Here the CDR3 DNA reads TGTGCCAGCAGCCAGTGGGGGGGCACTGAAGCTTTCTTT. Translated, it gives CASSQWGGTEAFF.

The chain has TRBV11-2 and TRBJ2-1, with TRBD1 identical over 8 bases. Trimming at V came to 5 bases and at J to 2 bases, leaving 11 bases not matched to a gene. In germline, CDR1 is SGHAT, CDR2 FQNNGV. This CDR3 is built from 17 residues. Here the CDR3 reads CASSQQAGGMTYNEQFF. The DNA of the CDR3 is TGTGCCAGCAGCCAACAAGCAGGGGGCATGACCTACAATGAGCAGTTCTTC.

The sample holds one count of this clone. The chain couples TRBV6-1 to TRBJ1-2; 8 bases are a match to TRBD1. The CDR3 covers 13 residues. Germline V gene data show CDR1 as MNHNS and CDR2 as SASEGT. The V segment lost 2 bases and the J segment 7 bases; nucleotides outside the gene matches: 3. CDR3 nucleotides: TGTGCCAGCAGTGAATCAGGGGGCATTGGCTACACCTTC. As protein: CASSESGGIGYTF.

The chain recombines TRBV28 with TRBJ2-3; 13 nucleotides line up with TRBD2. In germline, CDR1 is MDHEN, CDR2 SYDVKM. The CDR3 covers 16 residues. The V segment lost 8 bases and the J segment 4 bases; nucleotides outside the gene matches: 9. The CDR3 sequence: CASGRTSGSVSDTQYF. Written as DNA, the CDR3 is TGTGCCAGCGGACGGACTAGCGGGAGTGTGTCAGATACGCAGTATTTT. Based on the CDR3 plus reference TRBV28 and TRBJ2-3, the full variable domain is DVKVTQSSRYLVKRTGEKVFLECVQDMDHENMFWYRQDPGLGLRLIYFSYDVKMKEKGDIPEGYSVSREKKERFSLILESASTNQTSMYLCASGRTSGSVSDTQYFGPGTRLTVL.

This clone was counted once. The V and J genes are TRBV7-6 and TRBJ2-5, with D possibly being TRBD1 (6 bases). Trimming removed 4 bases from V and 1 base from J, with 13 bases in between. The germline CDR1 and CDR2 sequences are SGHVS and FNYEAQ. The CDR3 has 15 residues. CDR3 residues: CASSSSPQGQETQYF. As DNA, the CDR3 is TGTGCCAGCAGCTCGTCCCCACAGGGCCAAGAGACCCAGTACTTC.

CDR3 amino acids: CASSPYSTNAGANTGELFF. CDR3 sequence (DNA): TGTGCCAGCTCACCATACAGCACAAACGCGGGCGCGAACACCGGGGAGCTGTTTTTT. J is TRBJ2-2 and V is TRBV18, with D maybe TRBD2 (5 bases). Germline-derived CDR1 and CDR2 are KGHSH and LQKENI. CDR3 size: 19 residues. The V gene lost 2 bases and the J gene lost 0 bases, with 19 bases spanning the gap.

The rearrangement links TRBV27 to TRBJ2-5; 8 nucleotides line up with TRBD1. Losses at the gene ends were 6 bases for V and 0 bases for J; bases not matched to a gene: 6. CDR1 MNHEY and CDR2 SMNVEV come from the germline V gene (reference sequence). The CDR3 loop spans 15 amino acids. The CDR3 protein is CASSYRQGNQETQYF. CDR3 DNA sequence: TGTGCCAGCAGCTACAGACAGGGGAACCAAGAGACCCAGTACTTC.

V gene TRBV6-5 combines with J gene TRBJ1-2; D remains unclear. Germline CDR1 reads MNHEY; CDR2 reads SVGAGI. The CDR3 covers 13 residues. V lost 10 bases and J 6 bases, leaving 18 bases between the germline ends. CDR3: CAIYGGTQNGYTF. The CDR3 DNA reads TGTGCCATCTATGGCGGCACCCAAAATGGCTACACCTTC.

This chain links TRBV12-5 with TRBJ2-1, with D possibly matching TRBD2 (6 bases). The V gene's germline CDR1 is LGHNT and CDR2 FRNRAP. Trimming took off 2 bases at V and 12 bases at J, with 11 bases between the two ends. The CDR3 consists of 12 residues. CDR3 sequence reads: CASGLPQGGQFF. As DNA, the CDR3 is TGTGCTAGTGGTTTGCCCCAGGGAGGGCAGTTCTTC.

Remarks on this clone: Its ends do not fully match the called genes, so a read error is possible. The rearrangement joins TRBV18 to TRBJ2-5, with 9 bases fitting TRBD2. The germline V gene has CDR1 KGHSH and CDR2 LQKENI. This CDR3 is 16 amino acids long. The CDR3 DNA reads TGTGCCAGCTCACCAAGGCCAGCGGGGGGACAAGGGACCCAGTACTTC. This encodes CASSPRPAGGQGTQYF.

This chain uses TRBV5-1 with TRBJ1-4; 7 nucleotides match TRBD1. The CDR3 has 14 amino acids. Germline CDR1 SGHRS, CDR2 YFSETQ. The ends lost 4 bases at V and 8 bases at J; junction bases unmatched: 8. CDR3 protein: CASSLQEGGEKLFF. In DNA form, the CDR3 reads TGCGCCAGCAGCCTCCAAGAAGGGGGCGAAAAACTGTTTTTT. Full variable domain (outside the CDR3, taken from reference TRBV5-1 and TRBJ1-4): KAGVTQTPRYLIKTRGQQVTLSCSPISGHRSVSWYQQTPGQGLQFLFEYFSETQRNKGNFPGRFSGRQFSNSRSEMNVSTLELGDSALYLCASSLQEGGEKLFFGSGTQLSVL.

About this clone: In the same sample, other DNA sequences code for this CDR3. The chain has TRBV10-3 and TRBJ1-2, with D possibly TRBD1 on 6 matching bases. CDR3 length: 12 amino acids. Germline CDR1 reads ENHRY; CDR2 reads SYGVKD. The V end lost 6 bases, the J end lost 6 bases, and 11 bases lay between the germline ends. The CDR3 nucleotides read TGTGCCATCAGAAAACAGGGTAATGGCTACACCTTC. Translated, it gives CAIRKQGNGYTF.

The chain carries TRBV18 and TRBJ2-1, with no clear D. The CDR3 consists of 15 residues. Germline lookup yields CDR1 KGHSH and CDR2 LQKENI. V shed 2 bases and J shed 4 bases, with 12 bases lying between them. CDR3 residues: CASSPSPQAYNEQFF. In DNA form, the CDR3 reads TGTGCCAGCTCACCATCTCCCCAGGCGTACAATGAGCAGTTCTTC. Full variable domain (remainder filled in from reference TRBV18 and TRBJ2-1): NAGVMQNPRHLVRRRGQEARLRCSPMKGHSHVYWYRQLPEEGLKFMVYLQKENIIDESGMPKERFSAEFPKEGPSILRIQQVVRGDSAAYFCASSPSPQAYNEQFFGPGTRLTVL.

This clone appeared once. The chain couples TRBV19 to TRBJ1-4; D is uncertain. The ends were cut back, 7 bases at V and 0 bases at J, with 18 bases in the middle. The CDR3 extends over 17 amino acids. Germline V gene data show CDR1 as LNHDA and CDR2 as SQIVND (reference sequence). CDR3 in amino acids: CASKTGMPSPTNEKLFF. CDR3 DNA: TGTGCCAGTAAAACCGGGATGCCATCTCCAACTAATGAAAAACTGTTTTTT.

V is TRBV27 and J is TRBJ1-1; D possibly corresponds to TRBD1 (5 bases). Per germline, CDR1 MNHEY and CDR2 SMNVEV (reference sequence). V lost 1 base and J lost 1, with 10 bases in between. The length of the CDR3 is 15 residues. This chain's CDR3 is CASSLYRGRNTEAFF. Here the CDR3 DNA reads TGTGCCAGCAGTTTATATAGGGGTCGGAACACTGAAGCTTTCTTT.

The gene calls are TRBV10-3 and TRBJ2-1; possibly TRBD1 for D (6 bases). The CDR3 has 14 residues. Germline loops: CDR1 ENHRY, CDR2 SYGVKD. The V gene lost 6 bases and the J gene lost 5 bases, with 14 bases spanning the gap. CDR3 residues: CAIRDPGTNNEQFF. CDR3 nucleotide sequence: TGTGCCATCAGGGATCCCGGGACAAACAATGAGCAGTTCTTC.

The gene calls are TRBV3-1 (or the pseudogene TRBV3-2) and TRBJ2-1; 7 positions agree with TRBD1. Germline V gene data show CDR1 as LGHDT and CDR2 as YNNKEL (reference sequence). After removal of 6 bases from V and 2 bases from J, the junction contained 10 bases not matched to a gene. The CDR3 runs 16 residues. DNA for the CDR3: TGTGCCAGCAGACCGGACCGGGACAGTCCCTACAATGAGCAGTTCTTC. This sequence encodes CASRPDRDSPYNEQFF.

The CDR3 nucleotides are TGTGCCAGCAGTGACAGGGGGTCTGATTCACCCCTCCACTTT. It codes for CASSDRGSDSPLHF. The rearrangement links TRBV6-6 to TRBJ1-6, with TRBD1 matching over 9 bases. From germline, CDR1 is MNHNY and CDR2 SVGAGI (reference sequence). The length of the CDR3 is 14 residues. V shed 5 bases and J 8 bases; nucleotides not matched to a gene: 4.

The chain joins TRBV10-3 to TRBJ2-7; 13 nucleotides match TRBD2. The CDR3 covers 19 residues. Germline V gives CDR1 ENHRY, CDR2 SYGVKD. The V segment lost 2 bases and the J segment 5 bases; nucleotides outside the gene matches: 15. The CDR3 is CAISERLGLAGSRAHEQYF. The CDR3 DNA sequence: TGTGCCATCAGTGAGAGGTTGGGACTAGCGGGATCTCGAGCGCACGAGCAGTACTTC.

The J gene is TRBJ2-4, the V gene TRBV28, with a possible D match to TRBD2 (7 bases). CDR3 size: 13 residues. Germline CDR1 MDHEN, CDR2 SYDVKM. The V and J ends lost 6 bases and 9 bases respectively, with 15 bases between them. The CDR3 sequence: CASSSNGGRIQYF. Here the CDR3 DNA reads TGTGCCAGCAGCTCGAACGGGGGGCGCATTCAGTACTTC. Based on the CDR3 plus reference TRBV28 and TRBJ2-4, the full variable domain is DVKVTQSSRYLVKRTGEKVFLECVQDMDHENMFWYRQDPGLGLRLIYFSYDVKMKEKGDIPEGYSVSREKKERFSLILESASTNQTSMYLCASSSNGGRIQYFGAGTRLSVL.

J is TRBJ1-2 and V is TRBV7-8, with 7 nucleotides matching TRBD1. Germline V gives CDR1 SGHVS, CDR2 FQNEAQ. The CDR3 runs to 15 residues. V lost 5 bases, J lost 0 bases, and 6 bases stayed unmatched. The CDR3 DNA sequence: TGTGCCAGCAGCCGACAGGGCCAAGCTAACTATGGCTACACCTTC. This translates into CASSRQGQANYGYTF.

This sequence joins TRBV15 and TRBJ2-1; a weak D match, TRBD2 (5 bases). Per the germline V gene, CDR1 is LNHNV and CDR2 is YYDKDF (reference sequence). This CDR3 region has 14 residues. V was cut by 0 bases and J by 6 bases, with 9 bases left in between. CDR3 amino acids: CATSRDRGRNEQFF. CDR3 in DNA: TGTGCCACCAGCAGAGACAGAGGGCGCAATGAGCAGTTCTTC.

This chain connects TRBV24-1 to TRBJ1-5; 7 nucleotides agree with TRBD1. The trim removed 9 bases at V and 2 bases at J, leaving 3 bases unmatched. Germline V gene sequence: CDR1 KGHDR, CDR2 SFDVKD. The CDR3 runs to 13 residues. The DNA of the CDR3 is TGTGCCACCGCAGGGGGTGGCAATCAGCCCCAGCATTTT. It is translated as CATAGGGNQPQHF.

The chain couples TRBV18 to TRBJ1-1; no clear D gene. The germline V and J ends were trimmed by 2 bases and 0 bases, with 7 bases remaining between them. Germline CDR1 and CDR2: KGHSH and LQKENI. This CDR3 has 14 residues. The CDR3 nucleotides are TGTGCCAGCTCACCATATACAGTGAACACTGAAGCTTTCTTT. This translates into CASSPYTVNTEAFF.